These 18 T cell receptor beta chains originate from one sample sequenced in a study of early T cells in non-severe SARS-CoV-2 infection. TCRdb passed the 5' RACE reads through MiXCR, listing each CDR3 protein once. The sample shows around 46,000 distinct CDR3 sequences, more than 4.5% of them seen only once. The material sequenced was whole blood, taken at baseline. Every receptor here comes from an adult who was a healthcare worker with PCR-confirmed SARS-CoV-2 infection or an uninfected control (not recorded which).

This clonotype was seen ten or more times. The chain recombines TRBV12-3 or TRBV12-4 with TRBJ2-7; 10 bases match TRBD1. This CDR3 region has 15 residues. V lost 6 bases, J lost 1 base, and 6 bases stayed unmatched. This CDR3 is CASRTGTGESYEQYF. DNA of the CDR3: TGTGCCAGCAGAACCGGGACAGGGGAATCCTACGAGCAGTACTTC.

This clonotype was detected only a few times. The rearrangement uses TRBV28 and TRBJ1-3, with D possibly being TRBD1 (5 bases). Germline CDR1 and CDR2: MDHEN and SYDVKM. CDR3 size: 17 residues. V gave up 6 bases and J gave up 0 bases, with 18 bases separating them. The CDR3 here is CASRNLRDRSSGNTIYF. CDR3 DNA sequence: TGTGCCAGCAGGAACCTTAGGGACCGAAGCTCTGGAAACACCATATATTTT.

This clonotype came up many times. This chain links TRBV4-2 with TRBJ2-7; TRBD2 matches at 16 bases. The CDR3 sequence is 19 residues long. The J segment lost 2 bases and the V segment lost 1 base, leaving 8 bases of the junction unmatched. CDR1 is LGHNA, CDR2 YNFKEQ, per germline. The CDR3 DNA follows: TGTGCCAGCAGCCAAGGAAACACCGGGACTAGCGGGAGGGCCTACGAGCAGTACTTC. It encodes CASSQGNTGTSGRAYEQYF.

This clonotype was counted at least ten times. This chain connects TRBV10-3 to TRBJ2-2; D unclear. The germline gives CDR1 ENHRY, CDR2 SYGVKD. The CDR3 sequence is 13 residues long. The ends were cut back, 7 bases at V and 3 bases at J, with 9 bases in the middle. This CDR3 is CAITPQHTGELFF. For the CDR3, the DNA is TGTGCCATCACCCCCCAGCACACCGGGGAGCTGTTTTTT.

This clonotype appeared many times. The chain joins TRBV9 to TRBJ1-4, with a possible D match to TRBD1 (5 bases). Looked up from germline, CDR1 is SGDLS and CDR2 is YYNGEE. This CDR3 contains 15 residues. The germline V and J ends were trimmed by 0 bases and 4 bases, with 10 bases remaining between them. The CDR3 region is CASSVGGQGNEKLFF. The CDR3 bases are TGTGCCAGCAGCGTAGGGGGCCAGGGTAATGAAAAACTGTTTTTT.

The rearrangement uses TRBV29-1 and TRBJ2-7; a possible D gene is TRBD2 (5 bases). The CDR3 runs 12 residues. Trimming removed 4 bases from V and 2 bases from J, with 9 bases in between. CDR1 and CDR2 from the germline V gene are SQVTM and ANQGSEA. CDR3 sequence reads: CSVAAGAYEQYF. CDR3 nucleotides: TGCAGCGTTGCGGCCGGGGCCTACGAGCAGTACTTC.

This clonotype was detected ten times or more. V gene TRBV21-1 combines with J gene TRBJ1-2; TRBD1 is taken as the D call from the table, unchecked against the DNA. TRBV21-1 is reported as a pseudogene. The CDR3 runs 15 residues. CDR3 protein: CASTRTSGANYGYTF. CDR3 DNA sequence: TGTGCCAGCACCCGGACCTCAGGGGCTAACTATGGCTACACCTTC.

This clonotype was seen many times. The chain joins TRBV7-8 to TRBJ1-6, with unresolved D. Germline V gives CDR1 SGHVS, CDR2 FQNEAQ. Trimming left V 4 bases short and J 8 bases short, with 9 bases between. CDR3 length equals 13 residues. The CDR3 protein is CASSWGSYSPLHF. The CDR3 region has the DNA TGTGCCAGCAGCTGGGGATCCTATTCACCCCTCCACTTT.

This clonotype was found many times. The chain is built from TRBV9 and TRBJ2-7, with unresolved D. The V gene lost 0 bases and the J gene lost 3 bases, with 4 bases spanning the gap. Germline V gene sequence: CDR1 SGDLS, CDR2 YYNGEE. The CDR3 length is 12 residues. As DNA, the CDR3 is TGTGCCAGCAGCGTAGTAGGCTACGAGCAGTACTTC. Amino acids: CASSVVGYEQYF.

This clonotype came up many times. The chain employs TRBV7-9 and TRBJ2-7, with TRBD2 as a possible D gene (5 bases). V lost 5 bases and J 2 bases, leaving 13 bases between the germline ends. The CDR3 has 14 residues. Germline V lookup: CDR1 SEHNR, CDR2 FQNEAQ (reference sequence). Here the CDR3 reads CASSLERGPYEQYF. CDR3 DNA: TGTGCCAGCAGCCTAGAACGAGGGCCCTACGAGCAGTACTTC.

This chain connects TRBV29-1 to TRBJ2-5, with a tentative D call TRBD2 (6 bases). The germline gives CDR1 SQVTM, CDR2 ANQGSEA. The germline V and J ends were trimmed by 6 bases and 5 bases, with 19 bases remaining between them. The CDR3 sequence is 14 residues long. CDR3 sequence reads: CSVGLGSRWETQYF. The CDR3 DNA is TGCAGCGTGGGCCTCGGGAGTCGGTGGGAGACCCAGTACTTC.

This chain connects TRBV30 to TRBJ2-1, with 8 bases aligning to TRBD1. The CDR3 has 14 residues. The germline CDR1 and CDR2 sequences are GTSNPN and SVGIG (reference sequence). Trimming at V came to 3 bases and at J to 4 bases, leaving 5 bases not matched to a gene. CDR3 region: CAWSSGTGYNEQFF. Here the CDR3 DNA reads TGTGCCTGGAGCTCCGGGACAGGATACAATGAGCAGTTCTTC.

This clonotype was recorded many times. The chain has TRBV28 and TRBJ1-2; 9 bases map to TRBD1. Germline V gives CDR1 MDHEN, CDR2 SYDVKM. Unmatched junction bases numbered 8, after V lost 3 bases and J lost 6 bases. The CDR3 loop spans 15 amino acids. The CDR3: CASSFWDRVEDGYTF. DNA of the CDR3: TGTGCCAGCAGTTTTTGGGACAGGGTTGAGGATGGCTACACCTTC.

This clonotype came up many times. The chain links TRBV6-6 to TRBJ2-7; possible D gene TRBD2, 6 bases. V lost 4 bases and J 2 bases, leaving 15 bases between the germline ends. The CDR3 contains 15 residues. The V gene's germline CDR1 is MNHNY and CDR2 SVGAGI (reference sequence). CDR3: CASSSDGGLTYEQYF. The CDR3 DNA is TGTGCCAGCAGTTCCGACGGGGGACTTACCTACGAGCAGTACTTC.

In its sample, this clonotype was seen many times. The V call is TRBV20-1, the J call TRBJ2-7, with a possible D match to TRBD1 (6 bases). There are 14 residues in the CDR3. Germline lookup yields CDR1 DFQATT and CDR2 SNEGSKA (reference sequence). Between the trimmed V and J ends, which lost 5 bases and 2 bases, there was a span of 16 bases. CDR3 nucleotide sequence: TGCAGTGCTCAGTGGGACAATACCCCCTACGAGCAGTACTTC. This codes for CSAQWDNTPYEQYF.

The rearrangement uses TRBV7-9 and TRBJ2-7; D is unresolved. The CDR3 runs to 11 residues. Trimming took 5 bases from V and 3 from J, leaving 5 bases between them. In germline, CDR1 is SEHNR, CDR2 FQNEAQ (reference sequence). CDR3 in amino acids: CASSPLYEQYF. DNA for the CDR3: TGTGCCAGCAGCCCCCTCTACGAGCAGTACTTC.

This clonotype has a count of ten or more. The chain carries TRBV12-3 or TRBV12-4 and TRBJ1-2; no definite D call. The V gene lost 5 bases and the J gene lost 5 bases, with 12 bases spanning the gap. The CDR3 loop spans 13 amino acids. CDR3 sequence: CASSPPGRYGYTF. CDR3 nucleotide sequence: TGTGCCAGCAGTCCCCCCGGTCGGTATGGCTACACCTTC.

In this sample, this clonotype turned up many times. The V call is TRBV7-7, the J call TRBJ2-5; 7 bases match TRBD1. The junction had 9 bases not matched to a gene; V was cut back by 8 bases and J by 3 bases. Per the germline V gene, CDR1 is SSHAT and CDR2 is FNYEAQ (reference sequence). This CDR3 comprises 14 residues. Here the CDR3 reads CASSPGTAKETQYF. CDR3 coding DNA: TGTGCCAGCTCTCCCGGGACAGCAAAAGAGACCCAGTACTTC.